This T cell receptor (beta chain) was documented in a study of blood T cells in healthy people across ages. Sample-barcoded 5' priming and a J-beta primer mix drove a second PCR of 7 to 11 cycles. TCRdb reprocessed the 5' RACE reads with MiXCR, giving one entry per CDR3 protein. This repertoire shows about 640,000 distinct CDR3 sequences, roughly 53% found once; its top ten account for roughly 34%. Study-wide results and limits: Unknown donor CMV status possibly confounded expanded clonotype changes.

With respect to this clonotype: Its antigen is still unknown.

Germline CDR1 and CDR2: SEHNR and FQNEAQ (reference sequence). The CDR3 runs to 13 residues. Trimming removed 7 bases at V and 6 bases at J, with 13 bases between. Donors were systemically healthy Caucasian individuals from Russia aged roughly 6 to 100 years. Researchers collected 9 to 10 milliliters of peripheral blood from every single donor. Researchers isolated at least 6.5 million PBMCs per sample. The sample consisted of blood. This chain joins TRBV7-9 and TRBJ2-1; D gene ambiguous. This TCR was sampled from a man aged 60-69 years in good health. This chain's CDR3 is CASNLVGFNEQFF. The CDR3 nucleotides read TGTGCCAGCAATTTGGTAGGGTTCAATGAGCAGTTCTTC. The whole variable domain, filled in from reference TRBV7-9 and TRBJ2-1, reads DTGVSQNPRHKITKRGQNVTFRCDPISEHNRLYWYRQTLGQGPEFLTYFQNEAQLEKSRLLSDRFSAERPKGSFSTLEIQRTEQGDSAMYLCASNLVGFNEQFFGPGTRLTVL.